The 5 T cell receptor beta chains in this list originate from one sample, sequenced in a study of cytomegalovirus exposure and HLA in healthy donors. Both 60 Vbeta primers and 13 Jbeta primers went into the PCR. Sequencing used immunoSEQ multiplex PCR; TCRdb keeps in-frame clones, though not all of them. The data hold over 40,000 clones, with 77% observed a single time. The sequencing input was PBMCs. The receptor source for this set is a woman aged 40-49 years in good health and CMV-seropositive.

This rearrangement joins TRBV6-5 to TRBJ1-1; no reliable D call. Trimming shortened V by 1 base and J by 1 base, and 13 bases separated the two germline ends. The CDR3 is 16 residues long. From germline, CDR1 is MNHEY and CDR2 SVGAGI. This CDR3 reads CASSYWGGSGNTEAFF. In nucleotides, the CDR3 is TGTGCCAGCAGTTACTGGGGAGGGTCGGGGAACACTGAAGCTTTCTTT.

This clone turned up a few times. The CDR3 nucleotides are TGTGCCAGCAGTTCCCACAGGGAGATAGAGACCCAGTACTTC. It encodes CASSSHREIETQYF. The gene calls are TRBV28 and TRBJ2-5; the D gene is possibly TRBD1 (6 bases). Germline V gene lookup returns CDR1 MDHEN and CDR2 SYDVKM. The V and J ends lost 4 bases and 4 bases respectively, with 13 bases between them. The CDR3 sequence is 14 residues long.

V usage is TRBV20-1 and J usage is TRBJ1-1, with D tentatively TRBD1 (6 bases). Between the trimmed V and J ends, which lost 3 bases and 9 bases, there was a span of 11 bases. CDR1 and CDR2 (germline): DFQATT, SNEGSKA (reference sequence). The CDR3 is 11 residues long. The DNA for the CDR3 is TGCAGTGCTAGTCAAACAGGGAAAGCTTTCTTT. Translation gives CSASQTGKAFF.

The J gene is TRBJ1-2, the V gene TRBV14; no clear D. Germline CDR1 and CDR2: SGHDN and FVKESK. The CDR3 contains 14 residues. Trimming cost V 1 base and J 4 bases, with 10 bases left between them. The CDR3 spells CASSQVELPYGYTF. CDR3 sequence (DNA): TGTGCCAGCAGCCAAGTTGAACTGCCCTATGGCTACACCTTC. The complete variable domain, with remaining parts taken from reference TRBV14 and TRBJ1-2, reads EAGVTQFPSHSVIEKGQTVTLRCDPISGHDNLYWYRRVMGKEIKFLLHFVKESKQDESGMPNNRFLAERTGGTYSTLKVQPAELEDSGVYFCASSQVELPYGYTFGSGTRLTVV.

V is TRBV6-5 and J is TRBJ2-7, with 8 bases lining up with TRBD2. The CDR3 runs 15 residues. After removal of 2 bases from V and 3 bases from J, the junction contained 6 bases not matched to a gene. The germline V gene encodes CDR1 MNHEY and CDR2 SVGAGI. DNA for the CDR3: TGTGCCAGCAGTTACGGACGGGGGGGTGTCTACGAGCAGTACTTC. Translation gives CASSYGRGGVYEQYF.